Described below is a single TCR beta chain sequence and its context. Into CD45RA+ naive and CD45RA-negative memory subsets, the CD4+ cells were split. These data originate in a study of shared clonotypes between healthy human individuals. Looking at the study overall: Used for every donor were three CD4 naive, three CD4 memory, two CD8 naive and one CD8 memory plate.

The test was conducted at deep level. Only in-frame clones appear in the TCRdb table, and some are missing; sequencing was by immunoSEQ multiplex PCR. Here the sample spans roughly 1.4 million clones, about 98.5% being singletons. This CDR3 is 15 amino acids long. With 4 bases removed from V and 5 bases from J, the gap between germline ends came to 15 bases. Germline V CDR1 and CDR2: SGHTA, FQGNSA. The TCR comes from a man under 40 in good health. Sequenced material: naive CD4+ T cells sorted from blood. Subset described: CD45RA+ positively selected. V and J are TRBV7-2 and TRBJ2-1; D may correspond to TRBD1 or TRBD2 (7 bases each). CDR3 sequence (DNA): TGTGCCAGCAGCTCCAGGGGGGGGGCTGACAATGAGCAGTTCTTC. This gives the protein CASSSRGGADNEQFF.